A selection of T cell receptor beta chains follows, all from one sample in a study of T cell responses to AZD1222 COVID-19 vaccine. Profiled with immunoSEQ multiplex PCR; TCRdb holds only in-frame clones, not every one. Of some 200,000 clones listed, more than 85% are singletons. Material: peripheral blood, obtained 28 days after the second AZD1222 dose. The receptors here all came from an adult who received the AZD1222 COVID-19 vaccine. Each CDR3 is given with its conserved first and last residue. Each record gives: clone size, V gene, J gene, D gene, CDR3 protein, CDR3 DNA. D genes are given only for firm matches. Where a row states a size, it is once, few, many or the class of an expanded clone; other rows omit it.

clone_size: .
v_call: TRBV9
j_call: TRBJ2-5
d_call: .
cdr3_aa: CASSAPTRSETQYF
cdr3_nt: TGTGCCAGCAGCGCCCCGACTAGAAGTGAGACCCAGTACTTC

clone_size: .
v_call: TRBV9
j_call: TRBJ2-1
d_call: TRBD2
cdr3_aa: CASSPLWLSGPNNEQFF
cdr3_nt: TGTGCCAGCAGCCCCCTCTGGCTTAGCGGGCCGAACAATGAGCAGTTCTTC

clone_size: .
v_call: TRBV24-1
j_call: TRBJ2-7
d_call: .
cdr3_aa: CATSDTSYEQYF
cdr3_nt: TGTGCCACCAGTGATACTAGCTACGAGCAGTACTTC

clone_size: .
v_call: TRBV7-2
j_call: TRBJ1-3
d_call: TRBD1
cdr3_aa: CASSLGGPRRNTIYF
cdr3_nt: TGTGCCAGCAGCCTAGGGGGCCCGCGACGAAACACCATATATTTT

clone_size: .
v_call: TRBV27
j_call: TRBJ1-2
d_call: TRBD1
cdr3_aa: CASSFSRTGEYYGYTF
cdr3_nt: TGTGCCAGCAGTTTTTCCCGGACAGGGGAATACTATGGCTACACCTTC

clone_size: medium-sized
v_call: TRBV15
j_call: TRBJ2-3
d_call: .
cdr3_aa: CATSRDGVGTSTDTQYF
cdr3_nt: TGTGCCACCAGCAGAGATGGAGTGGGGACTAGCACAGATACGCAGTATTTT

clone_size: .
v_call: TRBV3-1/TRBV3-2
j_call: TRBJ2-5
d_call: .
cdr3_aa: CASSHSAEGETQYF
cdr3_nt: TGTGCCAGCAGCCATAGCGCCGAGGGGGAGACCCAGTACTTC

clone_size: .
v_call: TRBV28
j_call: TRBJ1-3
d_call: TRBD1
cdr3_aa: CASSPAGGWGNTIYF
cdr3_nt: TGTGCCAGCAGTCCGGCAGGGGGCTGGGGAAACACCATATATTTT

clone_size: .
v_call: TRBV5-1
j_call: TRBJ1-4
d_call: .
cdr3_aa: CASSLATGASEKLFF
cdr3_nt: TGCGCCAGCAGCTTGGCGACGGGGGCGAGTGAAAAACTGTTTTTT

clone_size: .
v_call: TRBV7-3
j_call: TRBJ1-3
d_call: .
cdr3_aa: CASSLRSGNTIYF
cdr3_nt: TGTGCCAGCAGCTTACGGTCTGGAAACACCATATATTTT

clone_size: .
v_call: TRBV5-8
j_call: TRBJ2-4
d_call: .
cdr3_aa: CASSQNRAGEYF
cdr3_nt: TGTGCCAGCAGCCAAAACAGGGCGGGGGAGTACTTC

clone_size: .
v_call: TRBV24-1
j_call: TRBJ1-4
d_call: .
cdr3_aa: CATSDFDWASGDEKLFF
cdr3_nt: TGTGCCACCAGTGATTTCGACTGGGCCTCCGGGGATGAAAAACTGTTTTTT

clone_size: .
v_call: TRBV5-6
j_call: TRBJ1-2
d_call: .
cdr3_aa: CASSFSKGLNTF
cdr3_nt: TGTGCCAGCAGCTTCTCGAAGGGGCTCAACACCTTC

clone_size: .
v_call: TRBV13
j_call: TRBJ1-2
d_call: .
cdr3_aa: CASSIVTDRVNYGYTF
cdr3_nt: TGTGCCAGCAGCATAGTTACGGACAGAGTAAACTATGGCTACACCTTC

clone_size: .
v_call: TRBV12-3/TRBV12-4
j_call: TRBJ2-1
d_call: .
cdr3_aa: CASKGGVGEQFF
cdr3_nt: TGTGCCAGCAAGGGGGGGGTCGGAGAGCAGTTCTTC

clone_size: .
v_call: TRBV7-9
j_call: TRBJ2-1
d_call: .
cdr3_aa: CASSTDSNEQFF
cdr3_nt: TGTGCCAGCAGCACTGACAGCAATGAGCAGTTCTTC

clone_size: .
v_call: TRBV19
j_call: TRBJ2-6
d_call: .
cdr3_aa: CASSMGSGANVLTF
cdr3_nt: TGTGCCAGTAGTATGGGTTCGGGGGCCAACGTCCTGACTTTC

clone_size: .
v_call: TRBV28
j_call: TRBJ1-1
d_call: .
cdr3_aa: CASKRGVGVTEAFF
cdr3_nt: TGTGCCAGCAAACGGGGTGTAGGCGTCACTGAAGCTTTCTTT

clone_size: .
v_call: TRBV3-1/TRBV3-2
j_call: TRBJ1-6
d_call: TRBD1
cdr3_aa: CASSQVGAGGYNSPLHF
cdr3_nt: TGTGCCAGCAGCCAAGTGGGGGCAGGGGGTTATAATTCACCCCTCCACTTT

clone_size: .
v_call: TRBV10-3
j_call: TRBJ2-2
d_call: .
cdr3_aa: CATQGGGTGELFF
cdr3_nt: TGTGCCACCCAAGGGGGTGGCACCGGGGAGCTGTTTTTT

clone_size: .
v_call: TRBV6-5
j_call: TRBJ1-1
d_call: TRBD1
cdr3_aa: CASSYRGRTSNTEAFF
cdr3_nt: TGTGCCAGCAGTTACAGGGGGCGAACCTCGAACACTGAAGCTTTCTTT

clone_size: .
v_call: TRBV7-3
j_call: TRBJ2-3
d_call: TRBD1
cdr3_aa: CASGKQGAGADTQYF
cdr3_nt: TGTGCCAGCGGGAAACAGGGGGCCGGGGCAGATACGCAGTATTTT

clone_size: .
v_call: TRBV27
j_call: TRBJ1-6
d_call: TRBD1
cdr3_aa: CASSLYTGGYNSPLHF
cdr3_nt: TGTGCCAGCAGTTTATATACAGGGGGCTATAATTCACCCCTCCACTTT

clone_size: .
v_call: TRBV12-5
j_call: TRBJ2-3
d_call: TRBD2
cdr3_aa: CASGPRGGGTQYF
cdr3_nt: TGTGCTAGTGGTCCCCGGGGGGGAGGGACGCAGTATTTT

clone_size: .
v_call: TRBV6-2/TRBV6-3
j_call: TRBJ2-4
d_call: TRBD2
cdr3_aa: CASRYTSGSVAKNIQYF
cdr3_nt: TGTGCCAGCAGGTACACTAGCGGGAGTGTGGCCAAAAACATTCAGTACTTC

clone_size: .
v_call: TRBV2
j_call: TRBJ2-1
d_call: TRBD2
cdr3_aa: CASSDSLAGGSYNEQFF
cdr3_nt: TGTGCCAGCAGCGATTCTCTAGCGGGAGGTTCCTACAATGAGCAGTTCTTC

clone_size: .
v_call: TRBV6-5
j_call: TRBJ1-4
d_call: .
cdr3_aa: CASSYSRQEGEKLFF
cdr3_nt: TGTGCCAGCAGTTACTCGCGGCAAGAAGGGGAAAAACTGTTTTTT

clone_size: .
v_call: TRBV12-5
j_call: TRBJ1-1
d_call: TRBD1
cdr3_aa: CASDLGQLNTEAFF
cdr3_nt: TGTGCTAGTGATCTGGGACAGTTGAACACTGAAGCTTTCTTT

clone_size: .
v_call: TRBV12-3/TRBV12-4
j_call: TRBJ1-5
d_call: .
cdr3_aa: CASSPDGGQPQHF
cdr3_nt: TGTGCCAGCAGCCCGGACGGGGGGCAGCCCCAGCATTTT

clone_size: .
v_call: TRBV27
j_call: TRBJ2-7
d_call: TRBD1
cdr3_aa: CANLTGGFYEQYF
cdr3_nt: TGTGCCAACCTGACAGGGGGATTCTACGAGCAGTACTTC

clone_size: .
v_call: TRBV2
j_call: TRBJ2-7
d_call: .
cdr3_aa: CASATHYEQYF
cdr3_nt: TGTGCCAGCGCAACTCATTACGAGCAGTACTTC

clone_size: .
v_call: TRBV28
j_call: TRBJ1-2
d_call: TRBD1
cdr3_aa: CASSLRQGGYGYTF
cdr3_nt: TGTGCCAGCAGTTTAAGACAGGGGGGCTATGGCTACACCTTC

clone_size: .
v_call: TRBV10-2
j_call: TRBJ2-2
d_call: .
cdr3_aa: CASSESIIYWGLTGELFF
cdr3_nt: TGCGCCAGCAGTGAGTCGATCATATACTGGGGTTTGACCGGGGAGCTGTTTTTT

clone_size: .
v_call: TRBV5-1
j_call: TRBJ2-2
d_call: .
cdr3_aa: CASSLGEGTGSNTGELFF
cdr3_nt: TGCGCCAGCAGCTTGGGTGAGGGCACAGGTTCGAACACCGGGGAGCTGTTTTTT

clone_size: .
v_call: TRBV18
j_call: TRBJ1-3
d_call: .
cdr3_aa: CASSTGSGNTIYF
cdr3_nt: TGTGCCAGCTCAACAGGGTCTGGAAACACCATATATTTT

clone_size: .
v_call: TRBV11-2
j_call: TRBJ2-4
d_call: TRBD2
cdr3_aa: CASRALAGAKNIQYF
cdr3_nt: TGTGCCAGCAGGGCCCTAGCGGGAGCCAAAAACATTCAGTACTTC

clone_size: .
v_call: TRBV19
j_call: TRBJ1-1
d_call: .
cdr3_aa: CASSIPSDLNTEAFF
cdr3_nt: TGTGCCAGTAGTATCCCTTCCGATCTAAACACTGAAGCTTTCTTT

clone_size: .
v_call: TRBV7-9
j_call: TRBJ1-5
d_call: TRBD1
cdr3_aa: CASSLEGLGQGRQPQHF
cdr3_nt: TGTGCCAGCAGCTTAGAGGGGCTGGGACAGGGACGTCAGCCCCAGCATTTT

clone_size: .
v_call: TRBV19
j_call: TRBJ2-2
d_call: TRBD2
cdr3_aa: CASSTLAGRGTGELFF
cdr3_nt: TGTGCCAGTAGTACACTAGCGGGGAGGGGCACCGGGGAGCTGTTTTTT

clone_size: .
v_call: TRBV7-9
j_call: TRBJ2-7
d_call: TRBD2
cdr3_aa: CASSLSGGVYEQYF
cdr3_nt: TGTGCCAGCAGCCTCTCTGGGGGGGTTTACGAGCAGTACTTC

clone_size: .
v_call: TRBV11-2
j_call: TRBJ1-2
d_call: .
cdr3_aa: CASSLGRGDGYTF
cdr3_nt: TGTGCCAGCAGCTTAGGCCGGGGGGACGGCTACACCTTC